The present T cell receptor beta chain was sequenced within a study of regulatory T cells in long-lasting Graves disease. With 2 bases removed from V and 9 bases from J, the gap between germline ends came to 11 bases. The CDR3 runs to 14 residues. The germline V gene encodes CDR1 SNHLY and CDR2 FYNNEI. Time point specified: newly diagnosed GD, antithyroid drugs for less than 3 months. Extracted PBMC RNA gave rise to the TCR library. Arm-PCR of CDR3 regions and iRepertoire HTBI primers were the basis on which TCR beta libraries were built. TCRdb reprocessed the multiplex PCR reads via MiXCR and lists one record per CDR3 protein. The sample holds about 320,000 distinct CDR3 sequences, 18% seen once. General study results and limits: Study of thyroid tissue was not done, with only peripheral blood studied.

This clonotype appeared many times. Its antigen is still unknown. The receptor was derived from a female donor with Graves disease. The chain is built from TRBV2 and TRBJ2-6; D unclear. The material sequenced was peripheral blood mononuclear cells (PBMCs), taken at new diagnosis, from a patient treated with antithyroid drugs. CDR3 in DNA: TGTGCCAGCAGTGAAAGCCTTTGGGACAACGTCCTGACTTTC. It specifies CASSESLWDNVLTF.